This T cell receptor beta chain was documented in a study of blood T cell repertoires in COVID-19. Study as a whole: Specimens from acute and convalescent COVID-19 originated in the United States, Italy and Spain. PBMCs, B-cell-depleted T cells, or T cells provided the cDNA or gDNA that made up the material.

This clone was observed a few times. Original handling: Cell counts per sample came from amplifying reference gene primers. Clones were read by immunoSEQ multiplex PCR, and TCRdb kept only the in-frame ones, dropping some. From that table come the V and J calls and clone size; the DNA was used to work out D and trimming. The profile shows about 110,000 clones, 55% to 75% of them singletons. CDR1 is SGHAT, CDR2 FQNNGV, per germline. The CDR3 sequence is 15 residues long. The V end was cut by 6 bases, the J end by 2 bases, with 16 bases between. Material for sequencing was peripheral blood. The TCR comes from a human donor with acute or convalescent COVID-19. The donor label of this sample is uncertain. The V and J genes are TRBV11-2 and TRBJ2-5; perhaps TRBD1 as D (6 bases). The chain's CDR3 is CASREVDRSQETQYF. The CDR3 DNA reads TGTGCCAGCAGGGAGGTGGACAGAAGTCAAGAGACCCAGTACTTC. The whole variable domain, remainder taken from reference TRBV11-2 and TRBJ2-5, is EAGVAQSPRYKIIEKRQSVAFWCNPISGHATLYWYQQILGQGPKLLIQFQNNGVVDDSQLPKDRFSAERLKGVDSTLKIQPAKLEDSAVYLCASREVDRSQETQYFGPGTRLLVL.